The following is a TCR beta chain sequence with its context. There is no known antigen for this receptor. Base qualities are missing; no much larger clone stands one base away. TCRbeta CDR3 regions were amplified from genomic DNA by means of the immunoSEQ Assay, a bias-controlled multiplex PCR. The authors' pipeline ran thus. Nucleated cell counts per sample were estimated from amplification of reference gene primers within the assay. Sequence reads were collapsed and filtered to measure the absolute abundance of every unique TCRbeta CDR3 rearrangement. Productive Simpson clonality was computed per sample as the square root of Simpson's diversity index over productive rearrangements. TCRdb retrieved this table from immuneACCESS and kept in-frame rearrangements only. Not all clones are present; in checked studies, unresolved V genes account for under half, and no reason is known for the remainder. From that table come the V and J calls and clone size; the DNA was used to work out D and trimming. This sample is represented by 90,000 to 150,000 clones; about 85% of them were singletons. The ten largest account for 3.9% of the sample.

Each collaborating institution followed its own protocols to collect whole blood in K2EDTA tubes. For TCRbeta analysis, collaborators shipped samples in one of three forms: frozen whole blood, isolated PBMCs, or DNA extracted from either of those sample types. The data were taken from a study of blood T cell repertoires in COVID-19 (dated by TCRdb to about 2020). Concerning the study at large: Collaborator samples came from the United States, Italy and Spain and covered acute and convalescent phases of COVID-19. The material from the prospective study consisted of cDNA or gDNA derived from T cells, B-cell-depleted T cells, or PBMCs. Deeply sampled blood TCRbeta repertoires from subjects exposed to, actively infected with, or recovered from COVID-19 were included in the dataset. The repertoires were made available in a free public database intended to serve as a resource for research on the immune response to SARS-CoV-2. The samples were drawn from two sources: the first 160 participants of the ongoing ImmuneRACE study, and about 1,300 subjects contributed by 6 global collaborators. The sample metadata nearly always contained a de-identified subject ID, COVID-19 status, age in years and sex. Where available, HLA class I and class II types were obtained from metadata supplied by the sample provider rather than from assay-based typing. The study at large found these results: The amount of clinical and demographic metadata varied by source and participant and was provided uncurated.

From a lookup of the germline V gene, CDR1 and CDR2 are SGHTA and FQGNSA. The CDR3 sequence holds 15 residues, the cysteine and phenylalanine included. The read is trimmed to its CDR3 DNA, 45 bases read in frame from base 1. The germline V and J ends show losses of 5 bases and 5 bases respectively, and no gene match explains 9 bases of the junction. The sequenced sample was peripheral blood. The chain employs TRBV7-2 and TRBJ2-5; 9 bases in the junction line up with TRBD1. This TCR derives from a man in his sixties with acute or convalescent COVID-19. Read as DNA, the sequence is TGTGCCAGCAGCCCGGGCTTCGGGACAGGGGAGACCCAGTACTTC. This translates into CASSPGFGTGETQYF.